Here is one T cell receptor (beta chain) with its context. Antigen specificity is unknown. CDR3 length equals 14 residues. Trimming stripped 1 base from V and 6 bases from J, with 12 bases between. Germline V gene lookup returns CDR1 SQVTM and CDR2 ANQGSEA. Produced via immunoSEQ multiplex PCR; TCRdb's table is partial and in-frame only. The repertoire holds just under 10,000 clones, with about 63% as singletons. The sample is drawn from a study of CD4+ T cells in melanoma. Overall study findings and caveats: Reportedly, melanoma neoantigen-specific CD4+ T cells showed varied differentiation states. A reported correlation linked neoantigen-specific CD4+ T cells to CD8+, macrophage and B cell function.

The origin of this receptor is a human donor with melanoma. The chain is built from TRBV29-1 and TRBJ1-4; perhaps TRBD1 as D (6 bases). The sample comprised cells from a culture (not recorded whether cultured in vitro). Here the CDR3 reads CSVEAGRGHEKLFF. The CDR3 DNA reads TGCAGCGTTGAAGCTGGCAGGGGACATGAAAAACTGTTTTTT.